One and the same sample provided the 9 T cell receptor beta chains below, sequenced in a study of OX40 agonist ivuxolimab in advanced cancers. Libraries were prepared by immunoSEQ multiplex PCR; TCRdb keeps only in-frame clonotypes and omits some of them. The sample has 100,000 to 130,000 clones; less than 95% are singletons. This specimen consisted of CD4+ or CD8+ T cells sorted from blood, obtained in a trial of the OX40 agonist ivuxolimab. All receptors derive from an adult with an advanced solid tumor such as melanoma, head and neck, liver or kidney cancer.

CDR3 coding DNA: TGTGCCACCAGCATAGGGACAGGGGCCTACAATGAGCAGTTCTTC. Protein product: CATSIGTGAYNEQFF. The V call is TRBV15, the J call TRBJ2-1; the match to TRBD1 covers 10 bases. Germline V gene data show CDR1 as LNHNV and CDR2 as YYDKDF (reference sequence). V shed 4 bases and J 2 bases; nucleotides not matched to a gene: 2. CDR3 length: 15 amino acids.

The genes are TRBV28 and TRBJ2-5; D may be TRBD2 (6 bases). The DNA matches TRBJ2-7 better at its end, which makes the J call doubtful. The CDR3 is made up of 14 amino acids. Looked up from germline, CDR1 is MDHEN and CDR2 is SYDVKM. CDR3 amino acids: CASRPGTGVYEQYF. The CDR3 bases are TGTGCCAGCAGACCTGGGACGGGAGTCTACGAGCAGTACTTC.

This chain uses TRBV28 with TRBJ2-7; 8 nucleotides align to TRBD1. This CDR3 region has 14 residues. Trimming took 3 bases from V and 6 from J; bases not matched to a gene: 7. Per the germline V gene, CDR1 is MDHEN and CDR2 is SYDVKM. The CDR3 DNA is TGTGCCAGCAGTTTTAGGACAGGGAATCGCGAGCAGTACTTC. Encoded protein: CASSFRTGNREQYF.

The chain recombines TRBV5-5 with TRBJ2-2; TRBD2 matches 13 bases. The CDR3 loop spans 17 amino acids. The V and J ends lost 0 bases and 6 bases, in that order; junction bases with no gene match: 5. In germline, CDR1 is SGHKS, CDR2 YYEKEE (reference sequence). CDR3 amino acids: CASSLADGLAGAGELFF. CDR3 sequence (DNA): TGTGCCAGCAGCTTGGCCGATGGACTAGCGGGAGCCGGGGAGCTGTTTTTT.

This chain links TRBV6-5 with TRBJ1-2; no reliable D call. The germline gives CDR1 MNHEY, CDR2 SVGAGI. V dropped 6 bases and J dropped 4 bases, with 9 bases sitting between them. There are 12 residues in the CDR3. The chain's CDR3 is CASRAGSYGYTF. The CDR3 nucleotides are TGTGCCAGCAGGGCCGGGAGCTATGGCTACACCTTC.

V is TRBV9 and J is TRBJ1-2, with 8 bases lining up with TRBD1. This CDR3 region has 16 residues. Germline V CDR1 and CDR2: SGDLS, YYNGEE. V lost 4 bases to trimming and J lost 4 bases; unmatched junction nucleotides: 12. The CDR3 region has the DNA TGTGCCAGCAGCCCAAGAGGGGGACAGGTAGTCTATGGCTACACCTTC. This sequence encodes CASSPRGGQVVYGYTF.

This clone occurred a few times. The gene calls are TRBV5-1 and TRBJ1-5, with a tentative D call TRBD1 (5 bases). Germline lookup yields CDR1 SGHRS and CDR2 YFSETQ. The CDR3 contains 13 residues. Trimming cost V 1 base and J 4 bases, with 6 bases left between them. In DNA form, the CDR3 reads TGCGCCAGCAGCTTGCAGGGAAATCAGCCCCAGCATTTT. It translates to CASSLQGNQPQHF.

The chain carries TRBV18 and TRBJ1-3; D call uncertain. The V gene's germline CDR1 is KGHSH and CDR2 LQKENI. The CDR3 covers 15 residues. Trimming stripped 2 bases from V and 0 bases from J, with 8 bases between. CDR3: CASSPDGISGNTIYF. In DNA, the CDR3 is TGTGCCAGCTCACCAGACGGGATCTCTGGAAACACCATATATTTT.

The J gene is TRBJ2-1, the V gene TRBV11-3, with D perhaps being TRBD1 or TRBD2 (5 bases each). The V gene's germline CDR1 is SGHNT and CDR2 YENEEA. CDR3 length: 14 amino acids. V dropped 4 bases and J dropped 12 bases, with 19 bases sitting between them. The CDR3 DNA follows: TGTGCCAGCAGCTCCCTGCTCTCTAGAGGGGTGCAGTTCTTC. Protein sequence: CASSSLLSRGVQFF. Using reference TRBV11-3 and TRBJ2-1 for the parts outside the CDR3, the full variable domain is EAGVVQSPRYKIIEKKQPVAFWCNPISGHNTLYWYLQNLGQGPELLIRYENEEAVDDSQLPKDRFSAERLKGVDSTLKIQPAELGDSAVYLCASSSLLSRGVQFFGPGTRLTVL.